Listed below are T cell receptor beta chains from one sample, sequenced in a study of T cells in Graves' hyperthyroidism and ophthalmopathy. MiXCR, run by TCRdb on the multiplex PCR reads, gives a single entry per CDR3 protein. Of over 700,000 distinct CDR3 sequences listed, 35% are singletons. The specimen was blood. These receptors originate from a woman aged 40 to 55 with Graves' hyperthyroidism. Both conserved end residues are part of each CDR3. Fields, in order: V gene, J gene, D gene, clone size, CDR3 DNA, CDR3 protein. D genes are given only for firm matches. Size is omitted from some rows. Given values are once, few, many or a class for expanded clones.

TRBV24-1	TRBJ2-5	.	many	TGTGCCACCAGTGAGTCCCCACGCAATACCCAGTACTTC	CATSESPRNTQYF
TRBV28	TRBJ2-7	.	.	TGTGCCAGCAGTACTACCAGACTAGGGTTCAGGCGAACCGAGCAGTACTTC	CASSTTRLGFRRTEQYF
TRBV14	TRBJ1-2	.	.	TGTGCCAGCAGCCAAACGCTCGGGGGAGGCGCTGGCTACACCTTC	CASSQTLGGGAGYTF
TRBV6-1	TRBJ2-5	.	.	TGTGCCAGCAGTACACTAGGGATCCGTGGGACCCAGTACTTC	CASSTLGIRGTQYF
TRBV2	TRBJ1-2	.	many	TGTGCCAGCAGTTATACACCCTTACCTAACTATGGCTACACCTTC	CASSYTPLPNYGYTF
TRBV5-1	TRBJ1-6	.	.	TGCGCCAGCAGTTTGACCCCTGGGACACAAAATTCACCCCTCCACTTT	CASSLTPGTQNSPLHF
TRBV6-6	TRBJ1-1	.	.	TGTGCCAGCAGTATGGCGGGGCGCACTGAAGCTTTCTTT	CASSMAGRTEAFF
TRBV7-9	TRBJ1-2	.	many	TGTGCCAGCAGCTTCGTCCCGCAGGACTATGGCTACACCTTC	CASSFVPQDYGYTF
TRBV6-2/TRBV6-3	TRBJ1-5	.	few	TGTGCCAGCAGTTACTTGGTCGGGAGCAATCAGCCCCAGCATTTT	CASSYLVGSNQPQHF
TRBV20-1	TRBJ1-2	.	many	TGCAGTGCTAGCGTAGGGGGAGACTATGGCTACACCTTC	CSASVGGDYGYTF
TRBV7-3	TRBJ2-2	TRBD2	.	TGTGCCAGCAACACCCGGGGGGGAAACACCGGGGAGCTGTTTTTT	CASNTRGGNTGELFF
TRBV11-2	TRBJ2-7	.	few	TGTGCCAGCACCTCTAACGGGGAGCAGTACTTC	CASTSNGEQYF
TRBV7-9	TRBJ2-6	.	many	TGTGCCAGCAGCTTCGACAAAGCCAACGTCCTGACTTTC	CASSFDKANVLTF
TRBV7-2	TRBJ1-6	.	.	TGCGCTAGCAGCCAAGAAGGAGGGAACACCTCACCCCTCCACTTT	CASSQEGGNTSPLHF
TRBV4-1	TRBJ1-6	.	few	TGCGCCAGCAGCCAAGGTCAGATCAACAATTCACCCCTCCACTTT	CASSQGQINNSPLHF
TRBV7-2	TRBJ2-7	.	many	TGTGCCAGCAGCTCCCGACAGATTTACGAGCAGTACTTC	CASSSRQIYEQYF
TRBV7-2	TRBJ1-6	TRBD1	few	TGTGCCAGCAGCGCCGGGACAGCGAAACTTAATTCACCCCTCCACTTT	CASSAGTAKLNSPLHF
TRBV20-1	TRBJ1-5	.	.	TGCAGTGCGACCGCCGGGACCCTGGGGAGTCAGCCCCAGCATTTT	CSATAGTLGSQPQHF
TRBV7-2	TRBJ2-6	.	once	TGTGCCAGCAGCTCGGGACCATTTTCTGGGGCCAACGTCCTGACTTTC	CASSSGPFSGANVLTF
TRBV12-3/TRBV12-4	TRBJ1-1	.	few	TGTGCCAGCAGTCTTCAAACAGGACTGCTGATGAACACTGAAGCTTTCTTT	CASSLQTGLLMNTEAFF
TRBV7-8	TRBJ1-4	.	.	TGTGCCAGCAGCTTAAACCCCTGGGGGGTGGTTACGGAAAAACTGTTTTTT	CASSLNPWGVVTEKLFF
TRBV24-1	TRBJ1-2	.	many	TGTGCCACCAGTGATCCCGCGACAGGTAGAGGCTACACCTTC	CATSDPATGRGYTF
TRBV20-1	TRBJ1-5	.	few	TGCAGTGCCTCGTGGGCAGCTAGCCCTCTTAATCAGCCCCAGCATTTT	CSASWAASPLNQPQHF
TRBV7-6	TRBJ1-3	.	many	TGTGCCAGCAGCCTACCTCTCGGAAACACCATATATTTT	CASSLPLGNTIYF
TRBV7-7	TRBJ2-1	TRBD2	.	TGTGCCAGCCGGACTAGCGGGGTCCACAATGAGCAGTTCTTC	CASRTSGVHNEQFF
TRBV19	TRBJ1-1	.	many	TGTGCCAGTAAGGGGTTGGGGGACACTGAAGCTTTCTTT	CASKGLGDTEAFF
TRBV29-1	TRBJ2-7	.	.	TGCAGCTTAGAACAGAACTACGAGCAGTACTTC	CSLEQNYEQYF
TRBV20-1	TRBJ2-7	TRBD1	.	TGCAGTGCTTGTCCCGGGACAGGGGGTAATTACGAGCAGTACTTC	CSACPGTGGNYEQYF
TRBV5-1	TRBJ1-5	.	.	TGCGCCAGCAGCTTGGCCGGGGACAATCTATCAGCCCAGCATTTT	CASSLAGDNLSAQHF
TRBV12-3/TRBV12-4	TRBJ2-7	.	few	TGTGCCAGCAGTTTGGGGGTTGAGACTTACGAGCAGTACTTC	CASSLGVETYEQYF
TRBV5-5	TRBJ2-7	.	many	TGTGCCAGCAGCTCAGACAGCCCTAACGAGCAGTACTTC	CASSSDSPNEQYF
TRBV24-1	TRBJ1-5	TRBD1	many	TGTGCCACCAGGACAGGGGTTGATCAGCCCCAGCATTTT	CATRTGVDQPQHF
TRBV14	TRBJ1-2	.	few	TGTGCCAGCAGCCAAACGACGGGGGCCCCCGATGGCTACACCTTC	CASSQTTGAPDGYTF
TRBV20-1	TRBJ1-5	.	few	TGCAGTGCTAGAGTCATCCGGGGTCCTCCCGGGGAAAGGAGCAATCAGCCCCAGCATTTT	CSARVIRGPPGERSNQPQHF
TRBV25-1	TRBJ2-2	.	.	TGTGCCAGCAGTGAATTTGGGCTAGGCGGAATCGGGGAGCTGTTTTTT	CASSEFGLGGIGELFF
TRBV7-2	TRBJ1-1	.	.	TGTGCCAGCAGCTTGTCAGAGGATACTGTAGCTTTCTTT	CASSLSEDTVAFF
TRBV29-1	TRBJ1-1	.	.	TGCAGCCTCGGATCCTTGAACACTGAAGCTTTCTTT	CSLGSLNTEAFF
TRBV7-2	TRBJ2-7	.	many	TGTGCCAGCAGCGTGGAGGGGGGTGATACCTACGAGCAGTACTTC	CASSVEGGDTYEQYF
TRBV7-9	TRBJ2-5	.	many	TGTGCCAGCAGCTTAATAGGCGTGGGCCAAGAGACCCAGTACTTC	CASSLIGVGQETQYF
TRBV6-1	TRBJ1-1	.	.	TGTGCCAGCAGTCCCACGTCAGGGATGAACACTGAAGCTTTCTTT	CASSPTSGMNTEAFF
TRBV7-9	TRBJ2-7	.	many	TGTGCCAGCAGCTTAGGTGCCCCAGGGCACCACGAGCAGTACTTC	CASSLGAPGHHEQYF
TRBV6-2/TRBV6-3	TRBJ1-1	.	few	TGTGCCAGCAGTTACTTACCGGGTAAGGGCACTGAAGCTTTCTTT	CASSYLPGKGTEAFF